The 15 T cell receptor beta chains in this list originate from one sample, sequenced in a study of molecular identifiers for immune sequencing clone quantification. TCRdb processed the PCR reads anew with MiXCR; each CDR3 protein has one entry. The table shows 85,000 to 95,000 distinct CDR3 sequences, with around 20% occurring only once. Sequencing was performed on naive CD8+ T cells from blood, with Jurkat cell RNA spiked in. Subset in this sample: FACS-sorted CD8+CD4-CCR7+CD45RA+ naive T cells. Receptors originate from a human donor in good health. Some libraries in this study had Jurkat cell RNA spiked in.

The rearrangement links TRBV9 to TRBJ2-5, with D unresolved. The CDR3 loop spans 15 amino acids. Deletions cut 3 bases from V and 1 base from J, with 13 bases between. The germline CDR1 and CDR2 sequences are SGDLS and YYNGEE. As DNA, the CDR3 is TGTGCCAGCAGCGACTCTGTAGGATCCCAAGAGACCCAGTACTTC. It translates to CASSDSVGSQETQYF.

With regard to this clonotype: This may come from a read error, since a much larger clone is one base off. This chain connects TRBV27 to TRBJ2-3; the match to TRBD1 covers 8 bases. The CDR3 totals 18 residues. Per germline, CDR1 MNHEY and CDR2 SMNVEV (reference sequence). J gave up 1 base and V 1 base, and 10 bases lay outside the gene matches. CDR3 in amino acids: CASSLLGSGGAGTDTQYF. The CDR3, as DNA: TGTGCCAGCAGTTTATTGGGCTCAGGGGGCGCTGGCACAGATACGCAGTATTTT.

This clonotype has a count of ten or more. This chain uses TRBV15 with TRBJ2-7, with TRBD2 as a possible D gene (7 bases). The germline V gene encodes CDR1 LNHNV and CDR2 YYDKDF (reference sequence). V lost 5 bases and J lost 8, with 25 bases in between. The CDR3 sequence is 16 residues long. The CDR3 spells CATSFGGLGDRGQQYF. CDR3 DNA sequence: TGTGCCACCAGCTTTGGAGGACTAGGGGACCGGGGGCAGCAGTACTTC. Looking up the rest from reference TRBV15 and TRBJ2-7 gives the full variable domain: DAMVIQNPRYQVTQFGKPVTLSCSQTLNHNVMYWYQQKSSQAPKLLFHYYDKDFNNEADTPDNFQSRRPNTSFCFLDIRSPGLGDTAMYLCATSFGGLGDRGQQYFGPGTRLTVT.

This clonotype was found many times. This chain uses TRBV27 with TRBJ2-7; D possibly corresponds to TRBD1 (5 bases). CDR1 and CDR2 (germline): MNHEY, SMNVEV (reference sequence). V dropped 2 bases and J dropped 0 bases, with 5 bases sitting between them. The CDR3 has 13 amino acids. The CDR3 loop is CASSLQGSYEQYF. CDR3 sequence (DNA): TGTGCCAGCAGTTTACAGGGCTCCTACGAGCAGTACTTC.

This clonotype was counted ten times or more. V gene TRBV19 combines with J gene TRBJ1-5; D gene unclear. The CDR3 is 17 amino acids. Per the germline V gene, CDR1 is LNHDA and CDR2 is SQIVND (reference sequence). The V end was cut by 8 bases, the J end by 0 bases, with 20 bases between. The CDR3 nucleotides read TGTGCCAGTGGCCCCTGGGAGGCAGAATATAGCAATCAGCCCCAGCATTTT. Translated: CASGPWEAEYSNQPQHF.

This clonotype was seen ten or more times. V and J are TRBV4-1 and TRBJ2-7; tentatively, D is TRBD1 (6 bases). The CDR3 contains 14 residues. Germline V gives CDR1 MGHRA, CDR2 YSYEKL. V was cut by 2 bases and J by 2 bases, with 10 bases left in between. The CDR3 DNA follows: TGCGCCAGCAGCCAAAAAAGGGACACCTACGAGCAGTACTTC. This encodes CASSQKRDTYEQYF.

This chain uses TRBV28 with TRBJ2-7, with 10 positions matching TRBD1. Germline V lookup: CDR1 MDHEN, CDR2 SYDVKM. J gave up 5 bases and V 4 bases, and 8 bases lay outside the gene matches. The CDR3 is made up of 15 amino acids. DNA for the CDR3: TGTGCCAGCAGTTCAGACAGGGGGCCCCACGACGAGCAGTACTTC. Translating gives CASSSDRGPHDEQYF.

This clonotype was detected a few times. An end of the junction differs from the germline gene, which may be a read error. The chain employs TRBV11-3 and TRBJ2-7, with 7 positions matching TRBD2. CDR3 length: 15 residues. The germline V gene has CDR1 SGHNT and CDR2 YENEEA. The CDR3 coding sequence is TGTGCCAGCAGCTTACACTCCGGGACTAACTACGAGCAGTGCTTC. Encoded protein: CASSLHSGTNYEQCF.

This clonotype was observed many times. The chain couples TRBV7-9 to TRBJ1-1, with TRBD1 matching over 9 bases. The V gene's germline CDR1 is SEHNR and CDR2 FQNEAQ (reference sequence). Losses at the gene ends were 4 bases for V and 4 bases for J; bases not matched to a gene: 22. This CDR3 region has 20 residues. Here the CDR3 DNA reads TGTGCCAGCAGCTCCGTTCACGGGACAGGGATTTATTTCGAGGGCACTGAAGCTTTCTTT. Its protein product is CASSSVHGTGIYFEGTEAFF. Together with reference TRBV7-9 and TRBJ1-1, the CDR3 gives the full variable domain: DTGVSQNPRHKITKRGQNVTFRCDPISEHNRLYWYRQTLGQGPEFLTYFQNEAQLEKSRLLSDRFSAERPKGSFSTLEIQRTEQGDSAMYLCASSSVHGTGIYFEGTEAFFGQGTRLTVV.

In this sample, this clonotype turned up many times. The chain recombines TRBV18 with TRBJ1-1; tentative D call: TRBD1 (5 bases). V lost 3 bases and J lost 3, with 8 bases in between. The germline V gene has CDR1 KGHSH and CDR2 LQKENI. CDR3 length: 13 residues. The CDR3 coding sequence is TGTGCCAGCTCACCCGCGGGGGACACTGAAGCTTTCTTT. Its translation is CASSPAGDTEAFF.

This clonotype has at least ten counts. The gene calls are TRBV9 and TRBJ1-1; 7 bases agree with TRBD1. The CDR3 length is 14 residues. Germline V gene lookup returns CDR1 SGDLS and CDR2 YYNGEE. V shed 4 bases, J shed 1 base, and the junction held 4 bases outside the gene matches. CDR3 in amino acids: CASSRQGTNTEAFF. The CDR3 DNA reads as TGTGCCAGCAGCCGACAGGGAACGAACACTGAAGCTTTCTTT.

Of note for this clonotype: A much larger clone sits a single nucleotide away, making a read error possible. The CDR3 reads CASTGGVRGTEAFF. The CDR3, as DNA: TGTGCCAGCACTGGGGGGGTTCGGGGCACTGAAGCTTTCTTT. J is TRBJ1-1 and V is TRBV13; possible D gene TRBD1, 5 bases. This CDR3 has 14 amino acids. Trimming took 7 bases from V and 4 from J, leaving 16 bases between them. Germline V gene sequence: CDR1 PRHDT, CDR2 FYEKMQ (reference sequence).

CDR3 nucleotide sequence: TGTGCCACCAGTGATTCCCCAGGGCGAGAGACCCAGTACTTC. Its translation: CATSDSPGRETQYF. The rearrangement joins TRBV24-1 to TRBJ2-5, with a tentative D call TRBD1 (5 bases). Trimming left V 2 bases short and J 4 bases short, with 10 bases between. Per germline, CDR1 KGHDR and CDR2 SFDVKD. The CDR3 totals 14 residues.

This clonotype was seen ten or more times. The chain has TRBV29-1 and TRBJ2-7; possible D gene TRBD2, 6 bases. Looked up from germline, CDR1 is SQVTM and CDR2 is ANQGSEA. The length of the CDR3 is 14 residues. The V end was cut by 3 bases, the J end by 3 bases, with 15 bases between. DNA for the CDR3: TGCAGCGTTGATTTCGGGAGAGGGGACTACGAGCAGTACTTC. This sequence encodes CSVDFGRGDYEQYF.

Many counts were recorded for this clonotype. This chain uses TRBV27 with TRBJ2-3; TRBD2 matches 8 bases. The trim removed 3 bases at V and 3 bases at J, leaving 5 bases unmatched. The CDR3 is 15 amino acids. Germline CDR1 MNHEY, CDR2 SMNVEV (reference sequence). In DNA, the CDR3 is TGTGCCAGCAGTTTGCTCAGCGGGGGTACAGATACGCAGTATTTT. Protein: CASSLLSGGTDTQYF.